This T cell receptor beta chain was captured in a study of blood T cell repertoires in COVID-19. Whole-study context: Sites across the United States, Italy and Spain contributed samples from acute and convalescent COVID-19. T cells, B-cell-depleted T cells, or PBMCs supplied cDNA or gDNA.

Seattle's enrolled individuals joined amid active infection and were then monitored longitudinally. The repertoire was sequenced with immunoSEQ multiplex PCR; TCRdb's copy has only in-frame clones and lacks some. The table includes 200,000 to 250,000 clones, around 90% detected once. Sequencing was carried out using peripheral blood. The source of this sequence is a young man with COVID-19, enrolled during active disease.

CDR3 coding DNA: TGTGCCAGCAGCCCCGGAGGGAGCTATGGCTACACCTTC. This translates into CASSPGGSYGYTF. The gene calls are TRBV5-4 and TRBJ1-2; no reliable D call. Germline CDR1 is SGHNT and CDR2 is YYREEE (reference sequence). The CDR3 covers 13 residues. Trimming cost V 4 bases and J 4 bases, with 11 bases left between them.